Sequencing of this T cell receptor beta chain was carried out in a study of long-term antiretroviral therapy in people with HIV. Study-wide context: Collection dates of the earliest samples fall about a decade before the 2015 immediate-ART recommendation. General observations from the study: When set beside controls, HIV repertoires had CDR3 length ranges that were narrower.

Survey-level resolution applied to immunoSEQ assay v3.0. Clones were read by immunoSEQ multiplex PCR, and TCRdb kept only the in-frame ones, dropping some. The table includes under 45,000 clones, roughly nine tenths detected once. This CDR3 comprises 14 residues. Germline assignment: CDR1 SNHLY and CDR2 FYNNEI. V lost 2 bases and J 8 bases, leaving 15 bases between the germline ends. Note on this clone: The antigen is unknown.

Sequencing used unsorted PBMCs, obtained 1.2 years after starting antiretroviral therapy. The rearrangement uses TRBV2 and TRBJ1-2; perhaps TRBD1 as D (6 bases). This clonotype was sampled from a woman aged 50 to 60 with HIV. The CDR3 spells CASSERQGIGGYTF. DNA of the CDR3: TGTGCCAGCAGTGAACGGCAGGGGATCGGCGGCTACACCTTC.